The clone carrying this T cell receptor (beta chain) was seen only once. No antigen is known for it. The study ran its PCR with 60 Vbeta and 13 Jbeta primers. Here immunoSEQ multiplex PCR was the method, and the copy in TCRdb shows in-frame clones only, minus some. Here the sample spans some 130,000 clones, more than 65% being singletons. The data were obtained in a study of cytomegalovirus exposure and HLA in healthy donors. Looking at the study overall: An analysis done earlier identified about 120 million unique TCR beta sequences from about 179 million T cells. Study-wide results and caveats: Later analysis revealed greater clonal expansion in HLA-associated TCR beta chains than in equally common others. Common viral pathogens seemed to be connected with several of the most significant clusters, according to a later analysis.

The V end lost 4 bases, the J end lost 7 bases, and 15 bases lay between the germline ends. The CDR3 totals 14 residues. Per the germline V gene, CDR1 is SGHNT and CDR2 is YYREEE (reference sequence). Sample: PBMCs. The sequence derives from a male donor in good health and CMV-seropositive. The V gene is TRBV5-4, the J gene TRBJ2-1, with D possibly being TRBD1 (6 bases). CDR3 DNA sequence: TGTGCCAGCAGCCAAGCAACAGGGTTGAATGAGCAGTTCTTC. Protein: CASSQATGLNEQFF.